This T cell receptor beta chain was profiled in a study of cytomegalovirus exposure and HLA in healthy donors. The study, taken as a whole, reports: Reported results showed that the classifier diagnosed cytomegalovirus status with high specificity and sensitivity.

The CDR3 is 18 amino acids. The germline V and J ends were trimmed by 1 base and 3 bases, with 19 bases remaining between them. CDR1 is LGHNA and CDR2 is YSLEER in the germline V gene. Repertoires were generated with immunoSEQ multiplex PCR, while TCRdb's copy carries only in-frame clones and drops some. The profile covers 100,000 to 150,000 clones, with about nine tenths appearing a single time and roughly 1.4% taken by the ten largest. Regarding this clone: Its matching antigen is unknown.

The TCR sequence derives from a young man in good health and CMV-seronegative. Material for sequencing was PBMCs. V is TRBV4-3 and J is TRBJ1-5; D is undetermined. As DNA, the CDR3 is TGCGCCAGCAGCCAAGGACGCGGGTTTCAAACCGACAATCAGCCCCAGCATTTT. It encodes CASSQGRGFQTDNQPQHF.